The TCR beta chain described here comes from a study of T cells in Graves' hyperthyroidism and ophthalmopathy. Study background: Staff took peripheral blood when the initial diagnosis was made, before any treatment began. Study-wide findings and caveats: Before onset, ophthalmopathy was predicted by the model a median roughly six months earlier. Most expanded thyroid clonotypes above 0.001 also appeared in blood.

This clonotype was seen a few times. Its antigen is unidentified. Amplified regions were TCR beta CDR3 sequences from RNA transcripts. The HTBI set primed first-round TCR CDR3 RT-PCR. TCRdb itself ran the multiplex PCR reads through MiXCR, one entry per CDR3 protein. This sample has about 380,000 distinct CDR3 sequences; around 14% occur once, and the top ten carry roughly 9.6%. Sequenced input: blood. The receptor was isolated from a woman aged 55 to 70 with Graves' hyperthyroidism.

DNA for the CDR3: TGTGCCAGCAGCTTAGCAGGACAGGGGGCGAATGAGCAGTTCTTC. It is translated as CASSLAGQGANEQFF. The V call is TRBV7-9, the J call TRBJ2-1; 11 bases fit TRBD1. In germline, CDR1 is SEHNR, CDR2 FQNEAQ (reference sequence). The CDR3 length is 15 residues. V lost 0 bases and J lost 7; bases outside the gene matches: 2.